The 12 T cell receptor beta chains given below trace back to one sample, sequenced in a study of T cell responses to AZD1222 COVID-19 vaccine. Some clones are missing from TCRdb's copy, which holds only in-frame ones; the method was immunoSEQ multiplex PCR. The sample shows 150,000 to 200,000 clones, around 94% of them seen only once. The starting material was peripheral blood, obtained 28 days after the second AZD1222 dose. These receptors all stem from an adult who received the AZD1222 COVID-19 vaccine.

J is TRBJ1-3 and V is TRBV27; 7 bases are shared with TRBD1. There are 18 residues in the CDR3. Trimming at V came to 5 bases and at J to 3 bases, leaving 16 bases not matched to a gene. CDR1 and CDR2 from the germline V gene are MNHEY and SMNVEV (reference sequence). CDR3: CASSPLFLGGAGGNTIYF. In DNA form, the CDR3 reads TGTGCCAGCAGTCCACTCTTTCTAGGGGGCGCGGGTGGAAACACCATATATTTT.

V gene TRBV27 combines with J gene TRBJ2-3; no clear D. The CDR3 has 14 amino acids. Per germline, CDR1 MNHEY and CDR2 SMNVEV (reference sequence). V shed 3 bases and J shed 6 bases, with 13 bases lying between them. CDR3 amino acids: CASSFALIRDTQYF. The CDR3 region has the DNA TGTGCCAGCAGTTTCGCTCTGATTAGGGATACGCAGTATTTT.

The genes are TRBV7-8 and TRBJ1-4, with 8 positions matching TRBD1. V was pared by 4 bases and J by 1 base, with 5 bases of the junction left unmatched. CDR1 and CDR2 from the germline V gene are SGHVS and FQNEAQ. CDR3 length: 16 residues. CDR3 sequence: CASSSDRVKTNEKLFF. The CDR3 DNA reads as TGTGCCAGCAGCTCGGACAGGGTTAAAACTAATGAAAAACTGTTTTTT.

This clone has a single count. The genes are TRBV7-8 and TRBJ2-7, with TRBD2 matching 11 bases. The trim removed 5 bases at V and 3 bases at J, leaving 6 bases unmatched. Germline CDR1 SGHVS, CDR2 FQNEAQ. The CDR3 spans 15 residues. As DNA, the CDR3 is TGTGCCAGCAGCCCAAGAGGGACTAGCGGCTACGAGCAGTACTTC. The encoded protein is CASSPRGTSGYEQYF.

The CDR3: CAANRNTEAFF. The DNA of the CDR3 is TGTGCCGCCAACAGGAACACTGAAGCTTTCTTT. The J gene is TRBJ1-1, the V gene TRBV6-5; unclear D gene. There are 11 residues in the CDR3. Per germline, CDR1 MNHEY and CDR2 SVGAGI. Deletions cut 11 bases from V and 1 base from J, with 8 bases between.

V and J are TRBV28 and TRBJ1-5; D remains unclear. V shed 3 bases and J shed 2 bases, with 5 bases lying between them. The CDR3 is 13 residues long. From germline, CDR1 is MDHEN and CDR2 SYDVKM. CDR3 in DNA: TGTGCCAGCAGTTTTCCGGGCAATCAGCCCCAGCATTTT. Translating it yields CASSFPGNQPQHF.

The chain employs TRBV7-2 and TRBJ2-7; D ambiguous. CDR1 and CDR2 from the germline V gene are SGHTA and FQGNSA. The V end was cut by 2 bases, the J end by 3 bases, with 8 bases between. The CDR3 contains 13 residues. DNA of the CDR3: TGTGCCAGCAGCTTAAACACCTACTACGAGCAGTACTTC. Its translation is CASSLNTYYEQYF.

This chain connects TRBV2 to TRBJ2-3; D is undetermined. Germline V gene data show CDR1 as SNHLY and CDR2 as FYNNEI. This CDR3 has 11 amino acids. V was trimmed by 6 bases and J by 2 bases, leaving 3 bases between them. The CDR3 is CASRITDTQYF. The CDR3 DNA is TGTGCCAGCAGGATCACAGATACGCAGTATTTT.

This clone was found once. The rearrangement uses TRBV5-6 and TRBJ2-7; D may be TRBD1 or TRBD2 (5 bases each). Germline V gene data show CDR1 as SGHDT and CDR2 as YYEEEE. The CDR3 is 13 residues long. V lost 1 base and J lost 7, with 12 bases in between. The CDR3 region has the DNA TGTGCCAGCAGCTTGTTCGGGGCGTGGGAGCAGTACTTC. It encodes CASSLFGAWEQYF.

The gene calls are TRBV5-1 and TRBJ2-7; D is uncertain. The CDR3 loop spans 13 amino acids. CDR1 is SGHRS, CDR2 YFSETQ, per germline. The V end was cut by 4 bases, the J end by 3 bases, with 11 bases between. CDR3 nucleotides: TGCGCCAGCAGCCGGGCGCCCAGCTACGAGCAGTACTTC. Protein: CASSRAPSYEQYF.

The CDR3 protein is CASSLYPPNTGELFF. CDR3 coding DNA: TGCGCCAGCAGCTTGTACCCACCCAACACCGGGGAGCTGTTTTTT. The chain combines TRBV5-1 with TRBJ2-2; D gene ambiguous. This CDR3 is 15 amino acids long. V was pared by 1 base and J by 2 bases, with 9 bases between. Germline CDR1 and CDR2: SGHRS and YFSETQ. The full variable domain, completed using reference TRBV5-1 and TRBJ2-2, is KAGVTQTPRYLIKTRGQQVTLSCSPISGHRSVSWYQQTPGQGLQFLFEYFSETQRNKGNFPGRFSGRQFSNSRSEMNVSTLELGDSALYLCASSLYPPNTGELFFGEGSRLTVL.

This clone was counted once. The chain carries TRBV29-1 and TRBJ2-5, with D unresolved. This CDR3 is 11 amino acids long. The germline V gene has CDR1 SQVTM and CDR2 ANQGSEA. V gave up 8 bases and J gave up 5 bases, with 12 bases separating them. CDR3 nucleotide sequence: TGCAGCTTAAGAGCTTTTGAGACCCAGTACTTC. Translation gives CSLRAFETQYF.